The 3 T cell receptor beta chains below come from one sample, sequenced in a study of T cell repertoires in cytomegalovirus infection. TCRdb re-called the reads with MiXCR, one entry per CDR3 protein. The sample yields 600,000 to 700,000 distinct CDR3 sequences, roughly 33% seen once. What these receptors recognize is not known. The sample here was cultured PBMCs, taken from culture after CMV antigen stimulation. The receptors stem from a human donor in good health (CMV status not recorded). Some clones in this sample may be carry-over from other donors' samples.

The chain links TRBV10-3 to TRBJ2-1, with D possibly being TRBD1 (6 bases). The CDR3 covers 12 residues. The germline V gene encodes CDR1 ENHRY and CDR2 SYGVKD. V lost 8 bases and J lost 8, with 13 bases in between. This chain's CDR3 is CAIGAGDDEQFF. The CDR3 region has the DNA TGTGCCATCGGGGCAGGGGACGATGAGCAGTTCTTC.

V gene TRBV20-1 combines with J gene TRBJ1-3; D is perhaps TRBD1 (5 bases). V was shortened by 8 bases and J by 0 bases, with 11 bases between the two germline ends. The CDR3 loop spans 13 amino acids. Germline-derived CDR1 and CDR2 are DFQATT and SNEGSKA (reference sequence). As DNA, the CDR3 is TGCAGTCTCCGACAGAACTCTGGAAACACCATATATTTT. Protein product: CSLRQNSGNTIYF.

The CDR3 reads CATGTPHTDTQYF. In nucleotides, the CDR3 is TGTGCCACCGGGACACCCCACACAGATACGCAGTATTTT. The gene calls are TRBV24-1 and TRBJ2-3; tentative D call: TRBD1 (6 bases). Germline CDR1 reads KGHDR; CDR2 reads SFDVKD. There are 13 residues in the CDR3. Trimming left V 9 bases short and J 2 bases short, with 11 bases between.